The TCR beta chain under discussion was sequenced for a study of T cells in Graves' hyperthyroidism and ophthalmopathy. About the study: Any treatment followed the collection of peripheral blood at initial diagnosis. Findings and limits, study-wide: Ophthalmopathy could be told apart from stable hyperthyroidism with a 13 V-J model. Blood shared most expanded thyroid clonotypes above 0.001.

From germline, CDR1 is SGHTA and CDR2 FQGTGA. V lost 3 bases and J lost 8, with 14 bases in between. CDR3 length: 14 residues. This clonotype was seen many times. Antigen: not known. RNA transcripts served as the template for amplifying TCR beta CDR3 regions. First-round RT-PCR with HTBI primers amplified the TCR CDR3 region. TCRdb passed the multiplex PCR reads through MiXCR, listing each CDR3 protein once. Here the sample spans hundreds of thousands of distinct CDR3 sequences, about 14% being singletons. The sequence was collected from a woman aged 45-65 years with Graves' ophthalmopathy. Sequenced material: blood. The chain uses TRBV7-3 and TRBJ2-1; the D call may be TRBD1 or TRBD2 (5 bases each). The CDR3 reads CASSFGITGDEQFF. The CDR3 DNA is TGTGCCAGCAGCTTCGGGATTACAGGAGATGAGCAGTTCTTC.